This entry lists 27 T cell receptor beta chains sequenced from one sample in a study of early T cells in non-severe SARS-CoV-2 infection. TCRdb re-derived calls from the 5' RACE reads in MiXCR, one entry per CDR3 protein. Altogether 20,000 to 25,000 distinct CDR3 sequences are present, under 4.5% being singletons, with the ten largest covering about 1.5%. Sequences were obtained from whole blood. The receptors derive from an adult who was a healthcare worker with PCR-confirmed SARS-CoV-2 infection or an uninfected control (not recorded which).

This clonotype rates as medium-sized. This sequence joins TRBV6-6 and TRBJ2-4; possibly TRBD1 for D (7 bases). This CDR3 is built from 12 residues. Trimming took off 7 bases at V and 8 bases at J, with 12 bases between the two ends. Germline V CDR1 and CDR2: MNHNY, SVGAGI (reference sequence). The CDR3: CASTGGKDIQYF. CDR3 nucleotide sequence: TGTGCCAGCACAGGGGGGAAAGACATTCAGTACTTC.

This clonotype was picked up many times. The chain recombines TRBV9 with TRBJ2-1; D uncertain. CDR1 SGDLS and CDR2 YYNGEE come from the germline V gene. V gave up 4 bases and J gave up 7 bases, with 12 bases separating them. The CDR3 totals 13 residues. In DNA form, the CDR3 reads TGTGCCAGCAGCCCCTCAGTGAGTAATGAGCAGTTCTTC. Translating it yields CASSPSVSNEQFF. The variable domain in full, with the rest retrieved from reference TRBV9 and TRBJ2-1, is DSGVTQTPKHLITATGQRVTLRCSPRSGDLSVYWYQQSLDQGLQFLIQYYNGEERAKGNILERFSAQQFPDLHSELNLSSLELGDSALYFCASSPSVSNEQFFGPGTRLTVL.

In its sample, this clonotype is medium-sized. CDR3 region: CASSFTGAGNTEAFF. CDR3 nucleotides: TGCGCCAGCAGCTTTACAGGGGCCGGGAACACTGAAGCTTTCTTT. The genes are TRBV5-1 and TRBJ1-1, with 7 bases identical to TRBD1. The CDR3 contains 15 residues. The germline V gene has CDR1 SGHRS and CDR2 YFSETQ. Trimming at V came to 2 bases and at J to 1 base, leaving 5 bases not matched to a gene.

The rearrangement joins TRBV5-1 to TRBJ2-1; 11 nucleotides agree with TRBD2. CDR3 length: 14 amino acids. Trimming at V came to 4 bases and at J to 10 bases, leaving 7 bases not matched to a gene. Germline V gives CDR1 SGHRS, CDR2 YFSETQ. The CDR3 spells CASSRLAGRGEQFF. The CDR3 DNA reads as TGCGCCAGCAGCAGACTAGCGGGGAGAGGAGAGCAGTTCTTC.

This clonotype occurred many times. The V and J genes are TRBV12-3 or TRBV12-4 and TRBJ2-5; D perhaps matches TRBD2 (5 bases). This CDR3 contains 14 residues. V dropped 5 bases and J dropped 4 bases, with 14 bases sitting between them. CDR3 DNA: TGTGCCAGCAGTCAGCAACGGGGTGGAGAGACCCAGTACTTC. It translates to CASSQQRGGETQYF.

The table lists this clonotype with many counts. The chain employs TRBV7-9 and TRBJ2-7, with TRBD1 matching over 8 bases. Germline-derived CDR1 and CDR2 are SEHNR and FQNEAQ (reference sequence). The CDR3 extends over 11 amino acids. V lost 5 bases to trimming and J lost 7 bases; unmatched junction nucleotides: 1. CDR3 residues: CASSDRGEQYF. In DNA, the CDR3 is TGTGCCAGCAGCGACAGGGGAGAGCAGTACTTC. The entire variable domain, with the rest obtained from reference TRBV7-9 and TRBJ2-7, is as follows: DTGVSQNPRHKITKRGQNVTFRCDPISEHNRLYWYRQTLGQGPEFLTYFQNEAQLEKSRLLSDRFSAERPKGSFSTLEIQRTEQGDSAMYLCASSDRGEQYFGPGTRLTVT.

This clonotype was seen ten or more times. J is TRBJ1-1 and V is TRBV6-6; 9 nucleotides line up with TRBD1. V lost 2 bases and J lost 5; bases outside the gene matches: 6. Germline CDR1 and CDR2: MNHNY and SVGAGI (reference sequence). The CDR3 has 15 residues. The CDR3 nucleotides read TGTGCCAGCAGTTACGGGGGACAGGGAGGGACTGAAGCTTTCTTT. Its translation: CASSYGGQGGTEAFF.

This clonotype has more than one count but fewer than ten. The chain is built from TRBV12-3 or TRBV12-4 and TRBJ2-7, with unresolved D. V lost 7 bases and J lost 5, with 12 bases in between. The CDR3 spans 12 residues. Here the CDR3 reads CASTLTPHEQYF. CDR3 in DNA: TGTGCCAGCACCCTAACGCCCCACGAGCAGTACTTC.

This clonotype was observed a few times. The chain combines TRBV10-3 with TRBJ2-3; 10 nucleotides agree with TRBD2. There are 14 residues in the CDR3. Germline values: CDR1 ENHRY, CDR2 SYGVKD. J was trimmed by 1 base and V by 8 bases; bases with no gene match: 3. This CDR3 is CAIRSGGGTDTQYF. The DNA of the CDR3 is TGTGCCATCCGAAGCGGGGGGGGCACAGATACGCAGTATTTT.

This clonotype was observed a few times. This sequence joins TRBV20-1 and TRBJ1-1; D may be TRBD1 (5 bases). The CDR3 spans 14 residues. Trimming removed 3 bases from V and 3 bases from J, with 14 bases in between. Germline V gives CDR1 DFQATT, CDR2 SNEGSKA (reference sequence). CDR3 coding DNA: TGCAGTGCTAGGGGGTGGGGAGGGGACACTGAAGCTTTCTTT. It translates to CSARGWGGDTEAFF.

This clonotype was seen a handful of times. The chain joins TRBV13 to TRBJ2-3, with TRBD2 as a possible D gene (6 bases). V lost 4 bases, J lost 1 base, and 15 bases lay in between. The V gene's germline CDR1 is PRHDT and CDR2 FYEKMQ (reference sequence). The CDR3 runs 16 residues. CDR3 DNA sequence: TGTGCCAGCAGCTCAAACCGGGGACTTGGCACAGATACGCAGTATTTT. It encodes CASSSNRGLGTDTQYF.

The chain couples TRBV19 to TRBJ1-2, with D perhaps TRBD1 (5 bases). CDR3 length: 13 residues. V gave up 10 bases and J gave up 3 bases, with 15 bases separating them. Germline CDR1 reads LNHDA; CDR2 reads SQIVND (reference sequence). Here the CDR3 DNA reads TGTGCCATCAAGGACAACCCATACTATGGCTACACCTTC. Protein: CAIKDNPYYGYTF.

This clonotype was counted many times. This CDR3 is CASSYLGGGDRPQHF. Written as DNA, the CDR3 is TGTGCCAGCAGTTATCTAGGGGGAGGTGACAGGCCCCAGCATTTT. The chain carries TRBV6-2 or TRBV6-3 and TRBJ1-5; D might be TRBD1 (6 bases). Trimming removed 3 bases from V and 9 bases from J, with 18 bases in between. Germline V gene sequence: CDR1 MNHEY, CDR2 SVGEGT. The CDR3 totals 15 residues.

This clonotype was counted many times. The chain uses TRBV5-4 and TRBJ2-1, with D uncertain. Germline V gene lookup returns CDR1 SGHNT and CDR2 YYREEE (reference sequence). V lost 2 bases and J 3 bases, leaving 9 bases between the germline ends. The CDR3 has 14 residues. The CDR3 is CASSFPGRYNEQFF. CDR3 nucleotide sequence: TGTGCCAGCAGCTTCCCTGGGCGCTACAATGAGCAGTTCTTC.

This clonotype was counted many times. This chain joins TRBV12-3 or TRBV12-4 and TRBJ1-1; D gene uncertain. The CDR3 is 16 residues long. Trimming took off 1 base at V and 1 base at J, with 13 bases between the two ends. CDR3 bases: TGTGCCAGCAGTTTAGGGGTGGGGAGCGCGAACACTGAAGCTTTCTTT. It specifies CASSLGVGSANTEAFF.

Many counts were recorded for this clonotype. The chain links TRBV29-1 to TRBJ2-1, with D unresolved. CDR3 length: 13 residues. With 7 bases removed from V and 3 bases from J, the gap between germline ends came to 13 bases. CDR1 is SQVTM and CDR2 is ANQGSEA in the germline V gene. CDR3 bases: TGCAGCGAGGAGCCCCTTTTCTACAATGAGCAGTTCTTC. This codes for CSEEPLFYNEQFF.

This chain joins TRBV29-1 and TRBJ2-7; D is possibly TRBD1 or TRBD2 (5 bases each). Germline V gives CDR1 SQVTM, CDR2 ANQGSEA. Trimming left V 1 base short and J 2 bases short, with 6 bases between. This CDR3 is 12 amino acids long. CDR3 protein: CSVEGGTYEQYF. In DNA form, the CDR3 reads TGCAGCGTTGAAGGGGGGACCTACGAGCAGTACTTC.

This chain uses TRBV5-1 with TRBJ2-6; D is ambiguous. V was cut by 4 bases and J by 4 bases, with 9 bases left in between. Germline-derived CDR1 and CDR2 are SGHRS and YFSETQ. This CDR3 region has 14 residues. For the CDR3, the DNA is TGCGCCAGCAGCAATGGGCCCGGGGCCAACGTCCTGACTTTC. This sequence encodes CASSNGPGANVLTF.

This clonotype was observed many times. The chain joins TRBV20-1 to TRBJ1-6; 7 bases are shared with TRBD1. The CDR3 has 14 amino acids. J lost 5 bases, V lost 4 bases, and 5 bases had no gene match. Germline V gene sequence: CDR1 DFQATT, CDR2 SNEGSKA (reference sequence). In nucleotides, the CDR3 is TGCAGTGCTAAGGACAGGAGTGATAATTCACCCCTCCACTTT. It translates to CSAKDRSDNSPLHF.

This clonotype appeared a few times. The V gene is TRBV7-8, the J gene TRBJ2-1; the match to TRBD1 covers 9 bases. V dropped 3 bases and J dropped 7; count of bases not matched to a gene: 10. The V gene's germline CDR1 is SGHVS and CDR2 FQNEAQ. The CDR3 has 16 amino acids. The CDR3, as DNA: TGTGCCAGCAGCTTTGACCGGGACAGGGTTAAAAATGAGCAGTTCTTC. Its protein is CASSFDRDRVKNEQFF.

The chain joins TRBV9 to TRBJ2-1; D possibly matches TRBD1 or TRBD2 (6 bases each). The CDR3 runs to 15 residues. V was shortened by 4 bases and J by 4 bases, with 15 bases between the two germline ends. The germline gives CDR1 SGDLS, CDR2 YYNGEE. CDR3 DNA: TGTGCCAGCAGCCCCCCGGGGGCGGGGTACAATGAGCAGTTCTTC. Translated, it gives CASSPPGAGYNEQFF.

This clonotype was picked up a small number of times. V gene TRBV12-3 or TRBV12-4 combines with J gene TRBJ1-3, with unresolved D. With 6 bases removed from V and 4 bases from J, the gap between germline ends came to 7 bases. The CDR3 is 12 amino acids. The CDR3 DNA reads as TGTGCCAGCAGCGAAAAGGGAAACACCATATATTTT. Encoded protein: CASSEKGNTIYF.

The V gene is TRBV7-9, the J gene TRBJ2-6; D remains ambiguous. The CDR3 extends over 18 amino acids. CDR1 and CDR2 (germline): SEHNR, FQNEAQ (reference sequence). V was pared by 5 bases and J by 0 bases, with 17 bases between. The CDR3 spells CASSLHRTAYSGANVLTF. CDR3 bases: TGTGCCAGCAGCCTACATAGAACAGCCTACTCTGGGGCCAACGTCCTGACTTTC.

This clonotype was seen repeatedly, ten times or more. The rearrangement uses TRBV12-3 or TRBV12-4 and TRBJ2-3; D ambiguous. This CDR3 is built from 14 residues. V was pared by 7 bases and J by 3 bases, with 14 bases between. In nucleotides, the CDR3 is TGTGCCAGCACCGAACGCGGTTGGACAGATACGCAGTATTTT. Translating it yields CASTERGWTDTQYF.

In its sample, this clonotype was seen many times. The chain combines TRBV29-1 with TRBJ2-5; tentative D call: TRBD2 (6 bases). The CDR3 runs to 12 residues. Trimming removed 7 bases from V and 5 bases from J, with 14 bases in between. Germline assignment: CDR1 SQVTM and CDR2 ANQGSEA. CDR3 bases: TGCAGCGGGGGACTGCAAGTTGAGACCCAGTACTTC. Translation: CSGGLQVETQYF.

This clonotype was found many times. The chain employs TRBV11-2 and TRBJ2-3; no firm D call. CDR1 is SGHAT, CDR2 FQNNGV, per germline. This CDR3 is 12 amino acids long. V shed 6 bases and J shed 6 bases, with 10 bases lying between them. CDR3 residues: CASSDVGDTQYF. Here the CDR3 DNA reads TGTGCCAGCAGTGACGTGGGGGATACGCAGTATTTT.

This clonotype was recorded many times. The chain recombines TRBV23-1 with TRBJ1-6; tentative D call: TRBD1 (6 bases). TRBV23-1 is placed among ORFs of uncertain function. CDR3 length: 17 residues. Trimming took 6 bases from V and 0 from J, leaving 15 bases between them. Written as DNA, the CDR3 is TGCGCCAGCAGACTCTCACGGGGGGCCTCCTATAATTCACCCCTCCACTTT. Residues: CASRLSRGASYNSPLHF.